This TCR beta chain was documented in a study of T cell repertoires in cytomegalovirus infection. Study-wide context: Recently identified HLA-C-restricted CMV epitopes and well-studied HLA-B-restricted CMV epitopes were used by the study. Indicated by public TCR beta signatures were CMV infection and matching HLA type.

Using its own MiXCR run on the reads, TCRdb lists one record per CDR3 protein. The table lists 900,000 to 950,000 distinct CDR3 sequences, approximately 32% of them singletons, with roughly 13% in the top ten. Study-level points and caveats: CMV-specific TCR beta clonotypes restricted by HLA-C were the ones dominating the ex vivo response.

This clonotype has a single count. The antigen remains unidentified. The V end was cut by 2 bases, the J end by 5 bases, with 18 bases between. From germline, CDR1 is SGHTA and CDR2 FQGTGA. This CDR3 spans 16 amino acids. The chain uses TRBV7-3 and TRBJ2-5; a possible D gene is TRBD1 (5 bases). Sequencing used cultured CD8+ T cells from PBMCs, obtained from culture after CMV antigen stimulation. This TCR was recovered from a human donor in good health (CMV status not recorded). Some clones in this sample may be carry-over from other donors' samples. The CDR3 DNA follows: TGTGCCAGCAGCTTATTTTGGGGCATGAGTGGGGAGACCCAGTACTTC. This gives the protein CASSLFWGMSGETQYF.